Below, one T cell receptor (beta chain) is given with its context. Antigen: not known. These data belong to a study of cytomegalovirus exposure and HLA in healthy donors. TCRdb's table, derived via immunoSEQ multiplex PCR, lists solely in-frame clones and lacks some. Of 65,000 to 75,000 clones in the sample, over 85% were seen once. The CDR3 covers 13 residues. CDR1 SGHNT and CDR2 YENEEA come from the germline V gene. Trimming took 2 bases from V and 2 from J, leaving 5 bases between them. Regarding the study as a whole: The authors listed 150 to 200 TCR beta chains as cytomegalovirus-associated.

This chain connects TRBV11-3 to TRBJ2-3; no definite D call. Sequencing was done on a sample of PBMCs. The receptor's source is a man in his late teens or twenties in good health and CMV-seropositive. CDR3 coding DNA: TGTGCCAGCAGCTTACTAGTCACAGATACGCAGTATTTT. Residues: CASSLLVTDTQYF.